Each of the 18 T cell receptor beta chains below was sequenced from the same sample in a study of cytomegalovirus exposure and HLA in healthy donors. This table comes from immunoSEQ multiplex PCR, and its TCRdb copy is limited to in-frame clones, with some not included. The sample shows 35,000 to 50,000 clones, approximately 93% of them seen only once. Sequencing was carried out using PBMCs. These receptors originate from a woman between 18 and 29 years old in good health and CMV-seronegative.

The rearrangement joins TRBV7-6 to TRBJ2-5, with 9 bases identical to TRBD1. After removal of 2 bases from V and 2 bases from J, the junction contained 18 bases not matched to a gene. Germline V lookup: CDR1 SGHVS, CDR2 FNYEAQ. The CDR3 covers 20 residues. The DNA of the CDR3 is TGTGCCAGCAGCTTAACGCCGGGACAGGGTTATATCCGAGTTCAAGAGACCCAGTACTTC. Its protein product is CASSLTPGQGYIRVQETQYF.

The V gene is TRBV5-6, the J gene TRBJ1-4; a possible D gene is TRBD1 (5 bases). This CDR3 is 16 amino acids long. The V end was cut by 4 bases, the J end by 4 bases, with 17 bases between. Germline CDR1 is SGHDT and CDR2 is YYEEEE. This CDR3 is CASSPTGTGDNEKLFF. CDR3 DNA sequence: TGTGCCAGCAGCCCGACCGGGACGGGGGATAATGAAAAACTGTTTTTT. Full variable domain (remainder filled in from reference TRBV5-6 and TRBJ1-4): DAGVTQSPTHLIKTRGQQVTLRCSPKSGHDTVSWYQQALGQGPQFIFQYYEEEERQRGNFPDRFSGHQFPNYSSELNVNALLLGDSALYLCASSPTGTGDNEKLFFGSGTQLSVL.

The gene calls are TRBV29-1 and TRBJ2-7, with a possible D match to TRBD1 (6 bases). Germline V gives CDR1 SQVTM, CDR2 ANQGSEA. The CDR3 has 12 amino acids. V was clipped by 1 base and J by 6 bases, with 10 bases between them. CDR3 nucleotides: TGCAGCGTTGAAGCAGGGGCAGGCGAGCAGTACTTC. Its protein product is CSVEAGAGEQYF.

This chain connects TRBV5-6 to TRBJ2-1; D is unclear. This CDR3 has 14 residues. V was pared by 5 bases and J by 4 bases, with 13 bases between. CDR1 is SGHDT, CDR2 YYEEEE, per germline. CDR3 nucleotide sequence: TGTGCCAGCAGTTATACCGGGTCTTACAATGAGCAGTTCTTC. Translated, it gives CASSYTGSYNEQFF.

The gene calls are TRBV18 and TRBJ1-3; no definite D call. The germline CDR1 and CDR2 sequences are KGHSH and LQKENI. The CDR3 covers 16 residues. The V end lost 3 bases, the J end lost 0 bases, and 12 bases lay between the germline ends. CDR3 sequence: CASSPGTGSSGNTIYF. The CDR3 coding sequence is TGTGCCAGCTCACCGGGAACGGGAAGCTCTGGAAACACCATATATTTT.

This sequence joins TRBV7-8 and TRBJ1-5; TRBD1 aligns across 11 bases. The CDR3 totals 16 residues. J gave up 3 bases and V 4 bases, and 5 bases lay outside the gene matches. Germline loops: CDR1 SGHVS, CDR2 FQNEAQ. In DNA form, the CDR3 reads TGTGCCAGCAGCTCGATGGACAGGGGGCTCAATCAGCCCCAGCATTTT. Its protein is CASSSMDRGLNQPQHF.

V usage is TRBV7-2 and J usage is TRBJ1-4; D perhaps matches TRBD1 (5 bases). CDR3 size: 15 residues. V lost 1 base, J lost 8 bases, and 14 bases lay in between. Per the germline V gene, CDR1 is SGHTA and CDR2 is FQGNSA. CDR3 in amino acids: CASSLGGPGREKLFF. The CDR3 DNA is TGTGCCAGCAGCTTAGGAGGTCCAGGGCGGGAAAAACTGTTTTTT.

The chain joins TRBV25-1 to TRBJ2-1; 9 bases are shared with TRBD2. This CDR3 spans 15 amino acids. Germline trimming cut 0 bases from V and 6 bases from J; bases unmatched to any gene: 3. CDR1 and CDR2 (germline): MGHDK, SYGVNS. The CDR3: CASSEYSTSGNEQFF. CDR3 nucleotides: TGTGCCAGCAGTGAATATTCGACTAGCGGCAATGAGCAGTTCTTC.

The genes are TRBV5-6 and TRBJ1-1, with 9 bases fitting TRBD1. The CDR3 totals 14 residues. Losses at the gene ends were 2 bases for V and 3 bases for J; bases not matched to a gene: 2. Germline CDR1 reads SGHDT; CDR2 reads YYEEEE. The CDR3 loop reads CASSFRDRDTEAFF. The CDR3 DNA follows: TGTGCCAGCAGCTTCCGGGACAGGGACACTGAAGCTTTCTTT.

This rearrangement joins TRBV28 to TRBJ2-7; 10 bases are a match to TRBD2. The germline V gene encodes CDR1 MDHEN and CDR2 SYDVKM. V was clipped by 5 bases and J by 3 bases; unmatched bases: 4. The CDR3 covers 14 residues. CDR3 sequence: CASSQTSGNYEQYF. CDR3 in DNA: TGTGCCAGCAGTCAAACTAGCGGGAACTACGAGCAGTACTTC.

The chain links TRBV27 to TRBJ2-1, with TRBD1 matching 8 bases. J gave up 3 bases and V 3 bases, and 1 base lay outside the gene matches. Germline loops: CDR1 MNHEY, CDR2 SMNVEV (reference sequence). CDR3 length equals 14 residues. The CDR3 loop reads CASSLGQVYNEQFF. For the CDR3, the DNA is TGTGCCAGCAGTTTGGGACAGGTCTACAATGAGCAGTTCTTC.

The chain carries TRBV13 and TRBJ2-7; TRBD2 is a possible D gene (6 bases). V lost 4 bases and J lost 4, with 14 bases in between. Germline CDR1 is PRHDT and CDR2 is FYEKMQ (reference sequence). The CDR3 totals 14 residues. In DNA form, the CDR3 reads TGTGCCAGCAGCTCTCCGGGACTTGATTACGAGCAGTACTTC. Amino acids: CASSSPGLDYEQYF.

The rearrangement joins TRBV29-1 to TRBJ2-1; 7 bases line up with TRBD1. Germline loops: CDR1 SQVTM, CDR2 ANQGSEA. The length of the CDR3 is 15 residues. The trim removed 2 bases at V and 5 bases at J, leaving 9 bases unmatched. CDR3: CSVESAGTANNEQFF. The DNA for the CDR3 is TGCAGCGTTGAATCGGCCGGGACAGCAAACAATGAGCAGTTCTTC.

This sequence joins TRBV11-2 and TRBJ1-1, with a tentative D call TRBD1 (6 bases). In germline, CDR1 is SGHAT, CDR2 FQNNGV. V shed 5 bases and J shed 2 bases, with 15 bases lying between them. The CDR3 extends over 15 amino acids. The CDR3 reads CASSRGQIKNTEAFF. The CDR3 DNA reads as TGTGCCAGCAGCCGAGGACAGATAAAAAACACTGAAGCTTTCTTT.

The genes are TRBV15 and TRBJ2-1, with TRBD2 identical over 15 bases. V dropped 5 bases and J dropped 5; count of bases not matched to a gene: 7. The V gene's germline CDR1 is LNHNV and CDR2 YYDKDF (reference sequence). The CDR3 consists of 17 residues. Here the CDR3 DNA reads TGTGCCACCAGCTGGACTAGCGGGGGGGCTTCAAACAATGAGCAGTTCTTC. It specifies CATSWTSGGASNNEQFF.

CDR3 nucleotide sequence: TGTGCCAGCAGTGTATCACTTAGCTCCTACAATGAGCAGTTCTTC. It specifies CASSVSLSSYNEQFF. The V gene is TRBV2, the J gene TRBJ2-1; D uncertain. CDR1 is SNHLY, CDR2 FYNNEI, per germline. With 4 bases removed from V and 0 bases from J, the gap between germline ends came to 10 bases. CDR3 length: 15 residues.

The CDR3 DNA is TGTGCCAGCAGTGAGGACAGCTCCTACAATGAGCAGTTCTTC. Its translation is CASSEDSSYNEQFF. This chain joins TRBV6-4 and TRBJ2-1; perhaps TRBD1 as D (6 bases). CDR1 and CDR2 (germline): MRHNA, SNTAGT. Trimming took 3 bases from V and 0 from J, leaving 6 bases between them. The CDR3 loop spans 14 amino acids.

A few counts support this clone. The chain is built from TRBV6-1 and TRBJ1-5, with a weak D call TRBD1 (5 bases). The CDR3 runs 12 residues. V lost 7 bases and J lost 5, with 9 bases in between. Germline CDR1 reads MNHNS; CDR2 reads SASEGT. The DNA for the CDR3 is TGTGCCAGCATGCAGGGTTATCAGCCCCAGCATTTT. This gives the protein CASMQGYQPQHF.